This T cell receptor beta chain stems from a study of shared clonotypes between healthy human individuals. Study-level points and caveats: Generally, naive subsets (rather than memory subsets) showed larger estimated richness.

CDR3 length: 12 residues. Germline V gene sequence: CDR1 MNHEY, CDR2 SVGAGI. Trimming took 4 bases from V and 8 from J, leaving 11 bases between them. A word on this clone: Its target is unknown.

When replicate PCRs were run on sorted subsets, they used 150 to 250 ng DNA, some 30,000 T cell genomes. Libraries were prepared by immunoSEQ multiplex PCR; TCRdb keeps only in-frame clonotypes and omits some of them. The table lists 2,500,000 or so clones, more than 85% of them singletons. Subsets obtained from CD4+ cells comprised CD45RA+ naive and CD45RA-negative memory cells. Sequencing was done on a sample of naive CD4+ T cells from PBMCs. Sample subset: CD45RA+ positively selected. This receptor was obtained from a man between 18 and 29 years old in good health. Some clones in this sample may be carry-over from other donors' samples. The chain combines TRBV6-5 with TRBJ1-2; D gene unclear. Here the CDR3 DNA reads TGTGCCAGCAGTTCAGGCCCCTGGGGCTACACCTTC. This gives the protein CASSSGPWGYTF.